These 3 T cell receptor beta chains were all obtained from the same sample, sequenced in a study of blood T cell repertoires in COVID-19. Using immunoSEQ multiplex PCR, the repertoire was profiled, and TCRdb retains in-frame clones only, with some absent. The sample has 200,000 to 300,000 clones, around 86% seen once. Sequenced sample: PBMCs or T cells enriched from blood (not recorded which). These receptors all stem from a woman aged 40 to 55 with acute COVID-19.

This chain links TRBV6-5 with TRBJ1-6; a possible D gene is TRBD1 (5 bases). Germline V lookup: CDR1 MNHEY, CDR2 SVGAGI. This CDR3 region has 14 residues. V was trimmed by 2 bases and J by 9 bases, leaving 11 bases between them. The CDR3, as DNA: TGTGCCAGCAGTTACCAGGGATCCACTTCACCCCTCCACTTT. Translating it yields CASSYQGSTSPLHF.

The chain joins TRBV19 to TRBJ1-5, with TRBD1 matching over 10 bases. This CDR3 spans 17 amino acids. With V trimmed by 5 bases and J by 5 bases, 12 bases remained unmatched. Germline CDR1 reads LNHDA; CDR2 reads SQIVND (reference sequence). CDR3 nucleotides: TGTGCCAGTAGTGAGGCTCCGGGACAGGGGATGGATCAGCCCCAGCATTTT. Protein: CASSEAPGQGMDQPQHF.

This chain joins TRBV7-6 and TRBJ2-7; 7 positions agree with TRBD1. The CDR3 length is 15 residues. With 5 bases clipped from V and 2 bases from J, the junction kept 9 bases outside the gene matches. The germline V gene has CDR1 SGHVS and CDR2 FNYEAQ. The CDR3 DNA reads TGTGCCAGCAGCAGACAACAGGGGACGGCCTACGAGCAGTACTTC. Its protein product is CASSRQQGTAYEQYF. The full variable domain, in which reference TRBV7-6 and TRBJ2-7 provide the parts outside the CDR3, is GAGVSQSPRYKVTKRGQDVALRCDPISGHVSLYWYRQALGQGPEFLTYFNYEAQQDKSGLPNDRFSAERPEGSISTLTIQRTEQRDSAMYRCASSRQQGTAYEQYFGPGTRLTVT.